This passage covers 17 T cell receptor beta chains from one sample sequenced in a study of blood T cell repertoires in COVID-19. Clones were read by immunoSEQ multiplex PCR, and TCRdb kept only the in-frame ones, dropping some. Altogether 350,000 to 450,000 clones are present, 85% being singletons, with the ten largest covering 3.6%. Sequencing input: peripheral blood. The origin of the receptors is a woman in her late teens or twenties with acute or convalescent COVID-19.

The gene calls are TRBV4-1 and TRBJ1-5; 7 bases are shared with TRBD1. CDR3 length: 14 residues. The J segment lost 0 bases and the V segment lost 8 bases, leaving 4 bases of the junction unmatched. The germline V gene encodes CDR1 MGHRA and CDR2 YSYEKL. CDR3 protein: CASGQVISNQPQHF. CDR3 coding DNA: TGCGCCAGCGGACAGGTCATTAGCAATCAGCCCCAGCATTTT.

CDR3 in amino acids: CASSFPRDASRNQPQHF. For the CDR3, the DNA is TGTGCCAGCAGCTTCCCGCGGGACGCTTCTCGCAATCAGCCCCAGCATTTT. This sequence joins TRBV7-8 and TRBJ1-5; D perhaps matches TRBD1 (5 bases). CDR1 SGHVS and CDR2 FQNEAQ come from the germline V gene. V was clipped by 3 bases and J by 2 bases, with 17 bases between them. The CDR3 spans 17 residues.

The chain has TRBV14 and TRBJ1-3; the D gene is possibly TRBD1 (6 bases). The CDR3 loop spans 18 amino acids. The germline CDR1 and CDR2 sequences are SGHDN and FVKESK. The V end lost 1 base, the J end lost 0 bases, and 16 bases lay between the germline ends. CDR3 protein: CASSQAGTLYFSGNTIYF. The CDR3 DNA follows: TGTGCCAGCAGCCAAGCCGGGACATTATACTTCTCTGGAAACACCATATATTTT.

In this sample, this clone turned up once. The chain couples TRBV5-1 to TRBJ2-3; TRBD2 is a possible D gene (7 bases). This CDR3 has 15 residues. Trimming cost V 2 bases and J 3 bases, with 13 bases left between them. Germline V CDR1 and CDR2: SGHRS, YFSETQ. The CDR3 loop is CASSFLGRGTDTQYF. The CDR3 DNA follows: TGCGCCAGCAGCTTTCTGGGGAGGGGGACAGATACGCAGTATTTT.

The chain links TRBV7-8 to TRBJ1-1, with D maybe TRBD1 (6 bases). The CDR3 is 17 residues long. Trimming removed 2 bases from V and 1 base from J, with 17 bases in between. Germline V gene lookup returns CDR1 SGHVS and CDR2 FQNEAQ. The CDR3 nucleotides are TGTGCCAGCAGCTTAAAACAGGGAATAATAGCGAACACTGAAGCTTTCTTT. Translating gives CASSLKQGIIANTEAFF.

In its sample, this clone was seen a few times. The chain joins TRBV21-1 to TRBJ2-5; the table assigns TRBD2, which was not confirmed against the DNA. TRBV21-1 is a pseudogene segment. The CDR3 sequence is 14 residues long. CDR3 coding DNA: TGTGCCAGCAGCAAAGGTACCGGGCGCGGGGCCCAGTACTTC. Its translation: CASSKGTGRGAQYF.

This chain links TRBV5-1 with TRBJ2-1; no clear D gene. The CDR3 runs to 13 residues. Trimming shortened V by 3 bases and J by 9 bases, and 13 bases separated the two germline ends. In germline, CDR1 is SGHRS, CDR2 YFSETQ. CDR3 in DNA: TGCGCCAGCAGCTCCTCCTGGGCAGGTGAGCAGTTCTTC. Translating gives CASSSSWAGEQFF.

This clone was picked up many times. The chain's CDR3 is CASSLGEGARYEQYF. The DNA of the CDR3 is TGTGCCAGCAGCTTAGGGGAGGGCGCCCGCTACGAGCAGTACTTC. V gene TRBV7-7 combines with J gene TRBJ2-7; the match to TRBD2 covers 7 bases. The CDR3 consists of 15 residues. Germline trimming cut 1 base from V and 3 bases from J; bases unmatched to any gene: 6. Germline values: CDR1 SSHAT, CDR2 FNYEAQ (reference sequence).

The chain has TRBV2 and TRBJ2-3, with 7 bases aligning to TRBD2. The CDR3 loop spans 14 amino acids. Germline V gene data show CDR1 as SNHLY and CDR2 as FYNNEI. V lost 9 bases and J lost 2; bases outside the gene matches: 8. CDR3 in amino acids: CARRSAGSTDTQYF. The CDR3 nucleotides are TGTGCCAGGCGGTCAGCGGGGTCCACAGATACGCAGTATTTT.

To note about this clone: Other DNA sequences of this sample code for an identical CDR3. This sequence joins TRBV25-1 and TRBJ1-1; D may be TRBD1 (6 bases). With 2 bases removed from V and 3 bases from J, the gap between germline ends came to 13 bases. Germline assignment: CDR1 MGHDK and CDR2 SYGVNS. The CDR3 sequence is 15 residues long. As DNA, the CDR3 is TGTGCCAGCAGTGAAACTGCTGAGGGGGACACTGAAGCTTTCTTT. It encodes CASSETAEGDTEAFF.

The chain carries TRBV18 and TRBJ1-1; perhaps TRBD1 as D (5 bases). CDR3 length: 15 residues. Germline V gene sequence: CDR1 KGHSH, CDR2 LQKENI. Deletions cut 6 bases from V and 0 bases from J, with 14 bases between. Here the CDR3 DNA reads TGTGCCAGCTCCTTTGGTGGGACTATGAACACTGAAGCTTTCTTT. This sequence encodes CASSFGGTMNTEAFF.

The gene calls are TRBV19 and TRBJ2-2; D possibly corresponds to TRBD2 (7 bases). Trimming stripped 4 bases from V and 13 bases from J, with 22 bases between. This CDR3 comprises 15 residues. Germline assignment: CDR1 LNHDA and CDR2 SQIVND (reference sequence). CDR3 protein: CASSTPRPGEGRLFF. In DNA form, the CDR3 reads TGTGCCAGTAGTACCCCCCGACCAGGGGAGGGCCGGCTGTTTTTT.

V usage is TRBV4-1 and J usage is TRBJ1-2, with unresolved D. Germline V gene data show CDR1 as MGHRA and CDR2 as YSYEKL. This CDR3 comprises 15 residues. The V and J ends lost 1 base and 8 bases respectively, with 17 bases between them. The CDR3 is CASSQGSDWARGYTF. The CDR3 DNA sequence: TGCGCCAGCAGCCAAGGATCCGATTGGGCTCGAGGCTACACCTTC.

J is TRBJ2-7 and V is TRBV9; D perhaps matches TRBD1 (5 bases). The V and J ends lost 0 bases and 5 bases respectively, with 18 bases between them. Germline V gene data show CDR1 as SGDLS and CDR2 as YYNGEE. The CDR3 is 16 residues long. DNA for the CDR3: TGTGCCAGCAGCGTAGCCGGGCAGGCCTGGGGCAACGAGCAGTACTTC. This codes for CASSVAGQAWGNEQYF. Full variable domain (missing parts from reference TRBV9 and TRBJ2-7): DSGVTQTPKHLITATGQRVTLRCSPRSGDLSVYWYQQSLDQGLQFLIQYYNGEERAKGNILERFSAQQFPDLHSELNLSSLELGDSALYFCASSVAGQAWGNEQYFGPGTRLTVT.

As regards this clone: This sample includes further DNA sequences coding for the same CDR3. The rearrangement joins TRBV6-5 to TRBJ1-2; 7 bases match TRBD1. V trimming: 5 bases; J trimming: 7 bases; junction bases outside the gene matches: 4. Germline V lookup: CDR1 MNHEY, CDR2 SVGAGI. The CDR3 has 12 amino acids. The CDR3 spells CASSRQGGGYTF. The CDR3 region has the DNA TGTGCCAGCAGTAGACAGGGAGGTGGCTACACCTTC.

V and J are TRBV5-6 and TRBJ1-2, with 9 positions matching TRBD1. Germline CDR1 and CDR2: SGHDT and YYEEEE. J was trimmed by 6 bases and V by 3 bases; bases with no gene match: 9. The CDR3 extends over 15 amino acids. CDR3 sequence reads: CASSSPGQGENGYTF. The CDR3 DNA reads as TGTGCCAGCAGCTCCCCGGGACAGGGCGAGAATGGCTACACCTTC.

The chain is built from TRBV12-3 or TRBV12-4 and TRBJ1-2; 7 bases map to TRBD1. CDR3 size: 13 residues. V lost 5 bases and J lost 4; bases outside the gene matches: 4. CDR3 residues: CASSLRDSYGYTF. In nucleotides, the CDR3 is TGTGCCAGCAGTCTAAGGGACAGCTATGGCTACACCTTC.